The 6 T cell receptor beta chains presented below share a single source sample, sequenced in a study of cytomegalovirus exposure and HLA in healthy donors. It was with 60 Vbeta and 13 Jbeta primers that the PCR ran. The method was immunoSEQ multiplex PCR; TCRdb's version includes in-frame clones alone and lacks a portion of them. The table includes 55,000 or so clones, approximately 84% detected once. The source material was PBMCs. Receptors were obtained from a man aged 45-65 years in good health and CMV-seronegative.

The chain couples TRBV7-6 to TRBJ2-7; tentative D call: TRBD2 (6 bases). The CDR3 is made up of 14 amino acids. Germline V gene lookup returns CDR1 SGHVS and CDR2 FNYEAQ. The V end was cut by 1 base, the J end by 3 bases, with 10 bases between. CDR3 loop: CASSLVDGGYEQYF. The CDR3 DNA is TGTGCCAGCAGCTTAGTAGACGGGGGCTACGAGCAGTACTTC.

The chain links TRBV7-9 to TRBJ1-2; D is uncertain. The CDR3 is 13 residues long. Trimming removed 1 base from V and 6 bases from J, with 9 bases in between. Germline values: CDR1 SEHNR, CDR2 FQNEAQ (reference sequence). CDR3 in amino acids: CASSLGHGDGYTF. In DNA form, the CDR3 reads TGTGCCAGCAGCTTAGGGCACGGAGATGGCTACACCTTC.

J is TRBJ2-7 and V is TRBV19, with TRBD1 matching 10 bases. The length of the CDR3 is 14 residues. The V gene's germline CDR1 is LNHDA and CDR2 SQIVND (reference sequence). Trimming at V came to 4 bases and at J to 4 bases, leaving 4 bases not matched to a gene. The CDR3 coding sequence is TGTGCCAGTAGTACCGGGACAGGGGTTTACGAGCAGTACTTC. Encoded protein: CASSTGTGVYEQYF.

The rearrangement links TRBV7-9 to TRBJ1-5; 10 nucleotides align to TRBD1. In germline, CDR1 is SEHNR, CDR2 FQNEAQ (reference sequence). The V segment lost 6 bases and the J segment 7 bases; nucleotides outside the gene matches: 12. The CDR3 consists of 16 residues. The CDR3 DNA follows: TGTGCCAGCAGTCGCCGGGACAGGGGCGAGTGGCAGCCCCAGCATTTT. Protein: CASSRRDRGEWQPQHF.

This clone showed up just once. V is TRBV4-2 and J is TRBJ1-5; D uncertain. Per germline, CDR1 LGHNA and CDR2 YNFKEQ. This CDR3 has 17 residues. The V gene lost 2 bases and the J gene lost 6 bases, with 20 bases spanning the gap. CDR3 protein: CASSQLIDRERGQPQHF. The CDR3 nucleotides read TGTGCCAGCAGCCAACTTATCGACCGAGAGAGAGGTCAGCCCCAGCATTTT.

The rearrangement links TRBV5-6 to TRBJ1-1; no firm D call. V dropped 1 base and J dropped 1 base, with 14 bases sitting between them. The CDR3 runs to 16 residues. The germline V gene encodes CDR1 SGHDT and CDR2 YYEEEE. CDR3 DNA: TGTGCCAGCAGCTTGTTATGGGCCCCGGAGAACACTGAAGCTTTCTTT. Encoded protein: CASSLLWAPENTEAFF.